The clone carrying this T cell receptor beta chain was seen at least ten times. Its antigen remains unknown. The entry originates in a study of Graves' ophthalmopathy and Graves' hyperthyroidism. The study's findings and limits: A 13-signature model separated ophthalmopathy from stable hyperthyroidism, reaching around 90% sensitivity and 75% to 83% specificity cross-validated.

Trimming took 1 base from V and 0 from J, leaving 13 bases between them. This CDR3 has 16 residues. The V gene's germline CDR1 is SGHRS and CDR2 YFSETQ. Each donor who had ophthalmopathy showed moderate-to-severe activity, a CAS of ≥3, a NOSPECS of ≥4, and a duration under 3 months. Pregnant or lactating patients and those with other autoimmune diseases or uncontrolled infections were excluded. As the template, RNA transcripts were used to amplify TCR beta CDR3 regions. A first-round RT-PCR used HTBI primers, followed by a second-round multiplex PCR. TCRdb fed the multiplex PCR reads into MiXCR, producing one record per CDR3 protein. The table lists approximately 480,000 distinct CDR3 sequences, 13% to 15% of them singletons.

The sample comprised blood. The receptor's source is a woman aged 25 to 45 with Graves' ophthalmopathy. The genes are TRBV5-1 and TRBJ1-1, with D possibly being TRBD1 (5 bases). Here the CDR3 reads CASSLYRDGMNTEAFF. In DNA form, the CDR3 reads TGCGCCAGCAGCTTGTACCGGGACGGCATGAACACTGAAGCTTTCTTT.